Listed below are T cell receptor beta chains from one sample, sequenced in a study of beta chain features in type 1 diabetes. TCRdb's table, derived via immunoSEQ multiplex PCR, lists solely in-frame clones and lacks some. The data show 330,000 or so clones, with 14% seen just once and roughly 7% held by the top ten. Sequencing used central memory CD4+ T cells from blood. These receptors originate from a man aged 25 to 45 in good health. The CDR3 runs from the conserved cysteine through the conserved F or W. A D gene is named only where the DNA matches it firmly. Only part of the rows carry a size: once, few, many, or a class if the clone is expanded.

TRBV14,TRBJ2-3,TRBD2,NA,CASSQRAGTSGPLYTDTQYF,TGTGCCAGCAGCCAGCGTGCCGGGACTAGCGGGCCCCTATACACAGATACGCAGTATTTT
TRBV6-5,TRBJ2-1,NA,few,CASSFRNEQFF,TGTGCCAGCAGTTTCCGGAATGAGCAGTTCTTC
TRBV29-1,TRBJ1-2,NA,NA,CSVARDKNYGYTF,TGCAGCGTTGCCAGGGATAAAAACTATGGCTACACCTTC
TRBV30,TRBJ1-3,NA,NA,CAWKMGFNSGNTIYF,TGTGCCTGGAAGATGGGGTTTAACTCTGGAAACACCATATATTTT
TRBV7-9,TRBJ2-3,TRBD1,few,CASSADRAADTQYF,TGTGCCAGCAGCGCGGACAGGGCTGCAGATACGCAGTATTTT
TRBV28,TRBJ2-5,TRBD2,NA,CASSLTSGGRETQYF,TGTGCCAGCAGTTTGACCTCGGGAGGAAGGGAGACCCAGTACTTC
TRBV9,TRBJ2-3,NA,NA,CASSQVYTDTQYF,TGTGCCAGCAGCCAAGTATACACAGATACGCAGTATTTT
TRBV28,TRBJ1-2,TRBD1,NA,CASSLTGGDGYYGYTF,TGTGCCAGCAGTTTAACAGGGGGAGATGGCTACTATGGCTACACCTTC
TRBV4-1,TRBJ1-6,NA,NA,CASSQEVAARAGSYNSPLHF,TGCGCCAGCAGCCAAGAAGTCGCGGCCAGGGCGGGATCCTATAATTCACCCCTCCACTTT
TRBV6-6,TRBJ2-3,NA,NA,CASRRTASSTDTQYF,TGTGCCAGCAGGAGGACGGCATCTAGCACAGATACGCAGTATTTT
TRBV11-3,TRBJ2-2,NA,NA,CASSLDQRVTGELFF,TGTGCCAGCAGCTTAGATCAGAGGGTCACAGGGGAGCTGTTTTTT
TRBV19,TRBJ1-3,NA,NA,CASSTHGPSSGNTIYF,TGTGCCAGTAGTACCCACGGCCCGAGCTCTGGAAACACCATATATTTT
TRBV6-1,TRBJ2-5,NA,NA,CAISRGETQYF,TGTGCCATCAGCCGAGGGGAGACCCAGTACTTC
TRBV6-1,TRBJ2-1,NA,few,CASSEGDGWGNEQFF,TGTGCCAGCAGTGAAGGGGACGGCTGGGGTAATGAGCAGTTCTTC
TRBV5-6,TRBJ1-1,TRBD1,few,CASSPGQGGMRTEAFF,TGTGCCAGCAGCCCAGGACAGGGGGGGATGAGGACTGAAGCTTTCTTT
TRBV30,TRBJ1-1,NA,NA,CARAEPGTPTRGAFF,TGTGCCAGGGCAGAGCCGGGGACCCCTACTAGGGGAGCTTTCTTT
TRBV7-2,TRBJ2-5,NA,NA,CASSLEAPDAETQYF,TGTGCCAGCAGCTTAGAGGCGCCGGATGCGGAGACCCAGTACTTC
TRBV7-2,TRBJ1-5,NA,few,CASSLYNQPQHF,TGTGCCAGCAGCTTATACAATCAGCCCCAGCATTTT
TRBV11-2,TRBJ2-3,NA,few,CASGRSTDTQYF,TGTGCCAGCGGGAGGTCGACAGATACGCAGTATTTT
TRBV5-1,TRBJ1-4,NA,NA,CASSFEGAGEKLFF,TGCGCCAGCAGCTTTGAAGGGGCAGGTGAAAAACTGTTTTTT